This TCR beta chain was sequenced during a study of regulatory T cells in long-lasting Graves disease. Combining iRepertoire HTBI primers with Arm-PCR of CDR3 regions, the authors built TCR beta libraries. TCRdb reprocessed the multiplex PCR reads with MiXCR, giving one entry per CDR3 protein. The profile shows hundreds of thousands of distinct CDR3 sequences, about 16% of them singletons. Per the germline V gene, CDR1 is MDHEN and CDR2 is SYDVKM. There are 14 residues in the CDR3. V was trimmed by 6 bases and J by 4 bases, leaving 13 bases between them. The time point here: newly diagnosed GD, antithyroid drugs for less than 3 months. Extracted PBMC RNA gave rise to the TCR library. This clonotype was counted at least ten times. This sample was also put to use in a study of T cells in Graves' hyperthyroidism and ophthalmopathy.

The sequencing used peripheral blood mononuclear cells (PBMCs), collected at new diagnosis, from a patient treated with antithyroid drugs. The sequence derives from a man between 18 and 35 years old with Graves disease. The chain links TRBV28 to TRBJ1-5; D is uncertain. The CDR3 spells CASRPGLVNQPQHF. DNA of the CDR3: TGTGCCAGCAGACCAGGACTGGTAAATCAGCCCCAGCATTTT.